This T cell receptor beta chain is drawn from a study of blood T cell repertoires in COVID-19. Study-wide context: Acute and convalescent COVID-19 specimens originated in the United States, Italy and Spain.

This clone was recorded once. V lost 2 bases and J lost 4; bases outside the gene matches: 5. This CDR3 has 15 amino acids. Germline V lookup: CDR1 SGHTA, CDR2 FQGNSA. Original handling: For nucleated cells, counts were estimated from reference gene primer amplification. Data came from immunoSEQ multiplex PCR; TCRdb stores just in-frame clones and leaves some out. From that table come the V and J calls and clone size; the DNA was used to work out D and trimming. The table lists around 430,000 clones, approximately 87% of them singletons. This study enrolled people aged about 18 to 100 from under 25 US geographic areas. Each recovered donor of Cohort 3 presented with two negative PCRs, clearance, or symptom resolution.

V and J are TRBV7-2 and TRBJ2-1; 7 bases fit TRBD2. Sequenced input: PBMCs or T cells enriched from blood (not recorded which). The TCR originated in a woman aged 45-65 years who had recovered from COVID-19. The CDR3 loop is CASSLIPGGYNEQFF. The CDR3 region has the DNA TGTGCCAGCAGCTTAATTCCCGGGGGGTACAATGAGCAGTTCTTC.